The present T cell receptor beta chain was sequenced within a study of cytomegalovirus exposure and HLA in healthy donors. Looking at the study overall: In an early release, HLA-typed donors contributed tens of millions of unique TCR sequences.

Germline loops: CDR1 LNHDA, CDR2 SQIVND (reference sequence). Trimming took off 3 bases at V and 2 bases at J, with 20 bases between the two ends. The CDR3 consists of 18 residues. With 60 Vbeta and 13 Jbeta primers, the PCR was carried out. TCRdb's table, derived via immunoSEQ multiplex PCR, lists solely in-frame clones and lacks some. This sample has about 240,000 clones; approximately 78% occur once, and the top ten carry 0.47%. The sequencing input was PBMCs. The V call is TRBV19, the J call TRBJ2-1; a possible D gene is TRBD2 (6 bases). This clonotype was obtained from a boy younger than 18 in good health and CMV-seronegative. CDR3 residues: CASSMGTGQFGAYNEQFF. CDR3 bases: TGTGCCAGTAGTATGGGGACTGGCCAGTTCGGAGCCTACAATGAGCAGTTCTTC.